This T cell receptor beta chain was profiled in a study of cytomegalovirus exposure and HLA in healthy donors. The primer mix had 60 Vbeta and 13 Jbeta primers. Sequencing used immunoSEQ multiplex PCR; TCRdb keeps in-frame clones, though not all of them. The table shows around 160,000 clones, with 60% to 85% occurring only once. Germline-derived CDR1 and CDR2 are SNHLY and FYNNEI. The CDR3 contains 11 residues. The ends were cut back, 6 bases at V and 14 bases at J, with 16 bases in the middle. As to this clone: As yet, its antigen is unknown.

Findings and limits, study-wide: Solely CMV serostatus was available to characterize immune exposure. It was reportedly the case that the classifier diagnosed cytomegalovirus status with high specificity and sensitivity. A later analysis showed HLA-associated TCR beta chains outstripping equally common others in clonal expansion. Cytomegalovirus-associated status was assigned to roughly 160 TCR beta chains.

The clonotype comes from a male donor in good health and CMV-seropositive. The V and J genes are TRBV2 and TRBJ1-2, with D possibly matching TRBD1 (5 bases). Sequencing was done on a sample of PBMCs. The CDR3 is CASSTTPRVTF. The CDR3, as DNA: TGTGCCAGCAGCACCACCCCCAGGGTTACCTTC.